What follows are 2 T cell receptor beta chains derived from one specimen sequenced in a study of blood T cell repertoires in COVID-19. Measured with immunoSEQ multiplex PCR; TCRdb has only the in-frame clones, and not every one. The sample records 88,000 or so clones, around 81% being singletons. The sample was peripheral blood. These receptors were taken from a human donor in a cohort sampled during active COVID-19.

The chain links TRBV30 to TRBJ2-1, with D possibly being TRBD2 (5 bases). The germline V and J ends were trimmed by 3 bases and 7 bases, with 10 bases remaining between them. Looked up from germline, CDR1 is GTSNPN and CDR2 is SVGIG (reference sequence). The CDR3 is 12 residues long. CDR3 residues: CAWSGRGNEQFF. The CDR3 coding sequence is TGTGCCTGGAGCGGCCGGGGAAATGAGCAGTTCTTC.

The V call is TRBV21-1, the J call TRBJ2-2; the D call in the table, TRBD1, was not verified against the DNA. TRBV21-1 is shown as a pseudogene. The CDR3 contains 17 residues. As DNA, the CDR3 is TGTGCCAGCAGCAAAACAGGGGACCCTACGAACACCGGGGAGCTGTTTTTT. Amino acids: CASSKTGDPTNTGELFF.